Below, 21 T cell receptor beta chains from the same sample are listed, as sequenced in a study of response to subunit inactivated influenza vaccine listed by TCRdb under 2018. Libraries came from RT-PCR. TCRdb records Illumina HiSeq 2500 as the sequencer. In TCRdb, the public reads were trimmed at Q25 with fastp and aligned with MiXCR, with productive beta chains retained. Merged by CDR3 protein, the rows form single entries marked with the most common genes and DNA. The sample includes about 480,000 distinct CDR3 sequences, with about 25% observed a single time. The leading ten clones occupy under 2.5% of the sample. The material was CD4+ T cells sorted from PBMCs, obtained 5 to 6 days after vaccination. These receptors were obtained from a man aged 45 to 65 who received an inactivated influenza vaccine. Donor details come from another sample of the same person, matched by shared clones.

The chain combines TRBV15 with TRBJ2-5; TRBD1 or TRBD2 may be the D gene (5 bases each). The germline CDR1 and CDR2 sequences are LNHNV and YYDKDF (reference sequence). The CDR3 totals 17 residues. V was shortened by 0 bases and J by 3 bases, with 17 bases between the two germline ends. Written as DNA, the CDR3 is TGTGCCACCAGCAGAGATCGGCGAATTCGGGGCGAAGAGACCCAGTACTTC. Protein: CATSRDRRIRGEETQYF.

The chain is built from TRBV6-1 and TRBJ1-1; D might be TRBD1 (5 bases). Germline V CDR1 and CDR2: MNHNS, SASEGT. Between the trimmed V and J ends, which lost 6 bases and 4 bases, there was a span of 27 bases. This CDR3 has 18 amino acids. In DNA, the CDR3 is TGTGCCAGCAGCCAGAAAGTCCCGGGACGACGGGCGTTCACTGAAGCTTTCTTT. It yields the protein CASSQKVPGRRAFTEAFF.

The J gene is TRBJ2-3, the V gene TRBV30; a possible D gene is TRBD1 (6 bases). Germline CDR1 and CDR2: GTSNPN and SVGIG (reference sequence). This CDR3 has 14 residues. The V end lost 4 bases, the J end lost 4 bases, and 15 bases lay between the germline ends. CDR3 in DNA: TGTGCCTGGACACAGGGTAATCGTGCAGATACGCAGTATTTT. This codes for CAWTQGNRADTQYF.

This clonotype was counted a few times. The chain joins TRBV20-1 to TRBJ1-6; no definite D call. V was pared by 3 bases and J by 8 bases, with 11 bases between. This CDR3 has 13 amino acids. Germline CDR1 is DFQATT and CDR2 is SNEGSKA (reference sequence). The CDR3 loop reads CSARAQADSPLHF. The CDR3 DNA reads TGCAGTGCTAGGGCCCAGGCAGATTCACCCCTCCACTTT.

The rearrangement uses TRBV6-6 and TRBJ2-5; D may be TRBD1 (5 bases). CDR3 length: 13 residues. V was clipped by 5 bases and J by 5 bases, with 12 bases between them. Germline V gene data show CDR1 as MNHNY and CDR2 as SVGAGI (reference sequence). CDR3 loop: CASSRGIGETQYF. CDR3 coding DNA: TGTGCCAGCAGTAGGGGTATCGGGGAGACCCAGTACTTC.

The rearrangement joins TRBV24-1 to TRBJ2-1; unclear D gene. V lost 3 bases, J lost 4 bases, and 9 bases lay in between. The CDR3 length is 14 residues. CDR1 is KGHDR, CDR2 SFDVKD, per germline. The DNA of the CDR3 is TGTGCCACCAGTGATCGTCGGGTTTACAATGAGCAGTTCTTC. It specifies CATSDRRVYNEQFF.

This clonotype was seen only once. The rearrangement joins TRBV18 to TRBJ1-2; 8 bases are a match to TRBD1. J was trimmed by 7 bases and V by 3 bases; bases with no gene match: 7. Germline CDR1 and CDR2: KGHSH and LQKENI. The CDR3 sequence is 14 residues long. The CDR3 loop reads CASSPGQGAIGYTF. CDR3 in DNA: TGTGCCAGCTCACCTGGGCAGGGGGCGATTGGCTACACCTTC.

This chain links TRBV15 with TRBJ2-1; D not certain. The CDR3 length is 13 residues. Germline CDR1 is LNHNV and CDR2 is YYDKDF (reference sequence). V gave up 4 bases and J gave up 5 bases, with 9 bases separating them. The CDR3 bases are TGTGCCACCAGCATAGGGCGCCACAATGAGCAGTTCTTC. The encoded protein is CATSIGRHNEQFF.

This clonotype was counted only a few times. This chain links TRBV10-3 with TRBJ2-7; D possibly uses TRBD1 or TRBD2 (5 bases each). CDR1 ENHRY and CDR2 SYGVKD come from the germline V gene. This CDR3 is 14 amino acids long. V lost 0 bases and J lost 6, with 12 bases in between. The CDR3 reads CAISESNPGLEQYF. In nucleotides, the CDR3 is TGTGCCATCAGTGAGTCGAATCCGGGGCTCGAGCAGTACTTC.

The CDR3 loop reads CAWRAGVVRDTQYF. In nucleotides, the CDR3 is TGTGCCTGGAGGGCGGGAGTGGTCAGAGATACGCAGTATTTT. V usage is TRBV30 and J usage is TRBJ2-3, with TRBD2 matching 7 bases. CDR3 length: 14 residues. Unmatched junction bases numbered 8, after V lost 3 bases and J lost 5 bases. CDR1 and CDR2 (germline): GTSNPN, SVGIG (reference sequence).

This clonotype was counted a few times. CDR3 nucleotides: TGCGCCAGCAGCCAGGAAGACAGGGGGCCCGAGCAGTACTTC. Translated: CASSQEDRGPEQYF. This rearrangement joins TRBV4-1 to TRBJ2-7; 10 bases agree with TRBD1. Trimming cost V 3 bases and J 6 bases; bases outside gene matches: 5. CDR1 is MGHRA and CDR2 is YSYEKL in the germline V gene. The CDR3 loop spans 14 amino acids.

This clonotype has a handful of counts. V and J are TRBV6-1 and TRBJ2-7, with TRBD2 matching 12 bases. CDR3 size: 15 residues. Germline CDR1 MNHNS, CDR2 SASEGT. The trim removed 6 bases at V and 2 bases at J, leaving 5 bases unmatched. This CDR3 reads CASRDLAGGPYEQYF. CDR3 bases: TGTGCCAGCAGGGACCTAGCGGGAGGGCCCTACGAGCAGTACTTC.

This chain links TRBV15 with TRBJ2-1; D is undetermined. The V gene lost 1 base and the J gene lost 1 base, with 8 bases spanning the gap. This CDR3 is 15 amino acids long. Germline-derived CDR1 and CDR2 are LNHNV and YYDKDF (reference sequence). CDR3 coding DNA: TGTGCCACCAGCAGAGCCCCACTATCCTACAATGAGCAGTTCTTC. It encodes CATSRAPLSYNEQFF.

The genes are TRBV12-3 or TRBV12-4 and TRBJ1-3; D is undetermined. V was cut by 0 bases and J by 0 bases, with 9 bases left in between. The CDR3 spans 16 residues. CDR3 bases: TGTGCCAGCAGTTTAGCGCCGGGCGGCTCTGGAAACACCATATATTTT. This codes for CASSLAPGGSGNTIYF.

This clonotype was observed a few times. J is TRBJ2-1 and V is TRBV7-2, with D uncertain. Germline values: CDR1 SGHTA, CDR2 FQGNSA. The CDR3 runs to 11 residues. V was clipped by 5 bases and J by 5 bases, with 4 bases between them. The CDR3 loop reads CASSGHNEQFF. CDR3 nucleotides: TGTGCCAGCAGCGGTCACAATGAGCAGTTCTTC.

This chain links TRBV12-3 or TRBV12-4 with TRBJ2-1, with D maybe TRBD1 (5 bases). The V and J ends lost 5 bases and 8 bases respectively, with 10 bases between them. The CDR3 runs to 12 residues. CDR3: CASSQDMYEQFF. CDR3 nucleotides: TGTGCCAGCAGTCAGGACATGTATGAGCAGTTCTTC.

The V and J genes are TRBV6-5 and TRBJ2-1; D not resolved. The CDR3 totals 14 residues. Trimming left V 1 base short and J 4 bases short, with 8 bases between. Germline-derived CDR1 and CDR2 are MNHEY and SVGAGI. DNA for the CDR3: TGTGCCAGCAGTTACTACGGGCCTTACAATGAGCAGTTCTTC. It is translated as CASSYYGPYNEQFF.

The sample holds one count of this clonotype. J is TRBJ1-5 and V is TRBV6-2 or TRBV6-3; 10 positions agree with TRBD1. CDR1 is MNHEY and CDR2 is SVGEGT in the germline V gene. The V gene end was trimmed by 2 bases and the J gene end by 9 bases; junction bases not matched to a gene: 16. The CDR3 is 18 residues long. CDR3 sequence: CASSYRGTDWDRGLPQHF. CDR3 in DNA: TGTGCCAGCAGTTACCGGGGAACAGACTGGGACAGGGGCCTGCCCCAGCATTTT.

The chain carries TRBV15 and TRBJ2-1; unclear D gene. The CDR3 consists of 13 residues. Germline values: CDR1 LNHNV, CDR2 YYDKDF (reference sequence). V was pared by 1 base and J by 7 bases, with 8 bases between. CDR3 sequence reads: CATSRAEGNEQFF. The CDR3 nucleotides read TGTGCCACCAGCAGAGCGGAAGGGAATGAGCAGTTCTTC. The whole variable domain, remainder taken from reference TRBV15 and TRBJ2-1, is DAMVIQNPRYQVTQFGKPVTLSCSQTLNHNVMYWYQQKSSQAPKLLFHYYDKDFNNEADTPDNFQSRRPNTSFCFLDIRSPGLGDTAMYLCATSRAEGNEQFFGPGTRLTVL.

CDR3 in amino acids: CASSLKREADTQYF. The CDR3 region has the DNA TGTGCCAGCAGTCTGAAGCGGGAGGCAGATACGCAGTATTTT. The chain is built from TRBV6-1 and TRBJ2-3; 9 bases are a match to TRBD2. The germline V gene encodes CDR1 MNHNS and CDR2 SASEGT. This CDR3 region has 14 residues. The V gene end was trimmed by 5 bases and the J gene end by 4 bases; junction bases not matched to a gene: 4.

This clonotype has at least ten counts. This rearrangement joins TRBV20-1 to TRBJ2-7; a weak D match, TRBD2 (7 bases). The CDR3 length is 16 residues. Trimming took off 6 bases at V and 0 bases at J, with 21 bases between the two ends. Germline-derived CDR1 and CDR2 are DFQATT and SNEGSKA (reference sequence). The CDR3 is CSATRRGGFSSYEQYF. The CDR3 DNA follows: TGCAGTGCCACAAGGAGGGGGGGGTTTTCCTCCTACGAGCAGTACTTC.